Listed below are T cell receptor beta chains from one sample, sequenced in a study of T cells after yellow fever vaccination. TCRdb used MiXCR to reprocess the 5' RACE reads, holding one entry per CDR3 protein. The profile shows about 500,000 distinct CDR3 sequences, about a sixth of them singletons. The input for sequencing was PBMCs, taken 4 to 6 days after the first yellow fever vaccination. The receptors derive from a man between 18 and 35 years old who received the YFV17D yellow fever vaccine. The CDR3 runs from the conserved cysteine through the conserved F or W. D genes are given only for firm matches. Expanded clones get a size class; other rows say once, few or many, or leave the size out.

j_call d_call clone_size v_call cdr3_nt cdr3_aa
TRBJ2-1 - few TRBV27 TGTGCCAGCAGTTTACCCTACATGAGCTCCTACAATGAGCAGTTCTTC CASSLPYMSSYNEQFF
TRBJ2-5 TRBD2 few TRBV5-6 TGTGCCAGCAGCTTGCTTCGACTAGCGGACCAAGAGACCCAGTACTTC CASSLLRLADQETQYF
TRBJ2-1 - - TRBV18 TGTGCCAGCTCACCAGAAAACAATGAGCAGTTCTTC CASSPENNEQFF
TRBJ2-5 TRBD2 - TRBV20-1 TGCAGTGCTCTTCCGACTAGCGGGATACAAGAGACCCAGTACTTC CSALPTSGIQETQYF
TRBJ2-3 - few TRBV24-1 TGTGCCACCAGTGATTTGGCGGATCGGGATACGCAGTATTTT CATSDLADRDTQYF
TRBJ2-2 TRBD1 few TRBV6-1 TGTGCCAGCAGTCCATATACAGGGGCGGACACCGGGGAGCTGTTTTTT CASSPYTGADTGELFF
TRBJ2-4 - many TRBV18 TGTGCCAGCTCACCCGCGGCAGGGGTGAACATTCAGTACTTC CASSPAAGVNIQYF
TRBJ1-6 - few TRBV6-4 TGTGCCAGCAGTGCCGGGCCCAAGCCACCCCTCCACTTT CASSAGPKPPLHF
TRBJ1-1 TRBD1 few TRBV5-1 TGCGCCAGCAGCTTGGGGACAGGGACCACTGAAGCTTTCTTT CASSLGTGTTEAFF
TRBJ2-5 TRBD2 - TRBV20-1 TGCAGTGCGGTGCTAGCGGGGGGCTCCCAAGAGACCCAGTACTTC CSAVLAGGSQETQYF
TRBJ2-3 TRBD2 many TRBV12-3/TRBV12-4 TGTGCCAGCAGTCTAGCGGGGGGGAGCACAGATACGCAGTATTTT CASSLAGGSTDTQYF
TRBJ1-2 - - TRBV7-2 TGTGCCAGCAGCTTAGCCTCTCGGGGGGTTCGGCAGGGCTACACCTTC CASSLASRGVRQGYTF
TRBJ1-4 - - TRBV5-5 TGTGCCAGCAGCCCTTGGGGGGGTTGGGCTTCGGAAAAACTGTTTTTT CASSPWGGWASEKLFF
TRBJ1-5 TRBD1 few TRBV6-2/TRBV6-3 TGTGCCAGCAGAAATAATAGACAGGGAAGCAATCAGCCCCAGCATTTT CASRNNRQGSNQPQHF
TRBJ1-6 TRBD1 - TRBV20-1 TGCAGTGCTAGACCCGGGACAGGGGGCGGATCCCTCCACTTT CSARPGTGGGSLHF
TRBJ1-6 - - TRBV5-1 TGCGCCAGCAGCTTTACCCAGGGCTCTAATTCACCCCTCCACTTT CASSFTQGSNSPLHF
TRBJ2-3 - - TRBV12-3/TRBV12-4 TGTGCCAGCAGTTCCTTGACTAGCACAGATACGCAGTATTTT CASSSLTSTDTQYF
TRBJ2-6 - - TRBV23-1 TGCGCCAGCAGTCAATCTTTAGGAGATTGTCCCTCTGGGGCCAACGTCCTGACTTTC CASSQSLGDCPSGANVLTF
TRBJ2-5 - few TRBV7-9 TGTGCCAGCAGCTTAGATGGGCAGCAGACCCAGTACTTC CASSLDGQQTQYF
TRBJ1-3 - few TRBV7-3 TGTGCCAGCAGCCCAGACAGGAACTCTGGAAACACCATATATTTT CASSPDRNSGNTIYF
TRBJ2-6 - - TRBV4-3 TGCGCCAGCAGCCGCCTTGACGGGGGGGCCAACGTCCTGACTTTC CASSRLDGGANVLTF
TRBJ2-1 - - TRBV9 TGTGCCAGCAGCGGGACTAACAATGAGCAGTTCTTC CASSGTNNEQFF
TRBJ1-1 - - TRBV29-1 TGCAGCGTTGCGAGGGCAGGGAACACTGAAGCTTTCTTT CSVARAGNTEAFF
TRBJ2-6 - - TRBV21-1 TGTGCCAGCAGCAAAATTAACAGCGTCCTGACTTTC CASSKINSVLTF
TRBJ2-2 - - TRBV14 TGTGCCAGCAGCCACTACCAGGGACTCACCGGGGAGCTGTTTTTT CASSHYQGLTGELFF
TRBJ1-5 TRBD1 - TRBV4-1 TGCGCCAGCAGCCAAGGGATTGGACAGGATCTATATCAGCCCCAGCATTTT CASSQGIGQDLYQPQHF
TRBJ2-7 TRBD2 - TRBV2 TGTGCCAGCAGACCCGGGACTAGCGCCGTCCACGAGCAGTACTTC CASRPGTSAVHEQYF
TRBJ2-5 - - TRBV5-8 TGTGCCAGCAGCCGGGGGACTTTGTGGGAGACCCAGTACTTC CASSRGTLWETQYF
TRBJ2-4 - - TRBV7-3 TGTGCCAGCAGCTTAACGGTGGGGGGCGGAAACATTCAGTACTTC CASSLTVGGGNIQYF
TRBJ1-6 - - TRBV25-1 TGTGCCAGCAGTGAATATATACAGGGTGGAAATTCACCCCTCCACTTT CASSEYIQGGNSPLHF
TRBJ2-5 - - TRBV6-6 TGTGCCAGCAGTTACACGGGGCAAGAGACCCAGTACTTC CASSYTGQETQYF
TRBJ2-2 - many TRBV5-1 TGTGCCAGCAGCTTAGGTCAAACCGGGGAGCTGTTTTTT CASSLGQTGELFF
TRBJ2-1 TRBD2 - TRBV18 TGTGCCAGCTTCGATCCGGCTAGCGGACCTATTAACGTCTTC CASFDPASGPINVF
TRBJ2-2 TRBD1 - TRBV10-3 TGTGCCATCGGAACAGGGGAAACCGGGGAGCTGTTTTTT CAIGTGETGELFF
TRBJ1-4 - - TRBV7-2 TGTGCCAGCAGCTTAGTGGTAGGCGGGATGGATGAAAAACTGTTTTTT CASSLVVGGMDEKLFF